This T cell receptor (beta chain) was obtained from a study of cytomegalovirus exposure and HLA in healthy donors. Turning to the study itself: Among 150 million to 200 million T cells, an earlier analysis found roughly 120 million unique TCR beta sequences.

This clone was seen only a few times. Its specificity is not known. From germline, CDR1 is SGHRS and CDR2 YFSETQ. The CDR3 runs 14 residues. V was pared by 4 bases and J by 3 bases, with 7 bases of the junction left unmatched. Donors in the study were healthy people who gave bone marrow. PCR was performed using 60 Vbeta and 13 Jbeta primers. Clones were read by immunoSEQ multiplex PCR, and TCRdb kept only the in-frame ones, dropping some. The sample includes 75,000 to 95,000 clones, approximately 60% of them seen just once. Study outcomes and limitations: Reports indicated that the classifier achieved high specificity and sensitivity in diagnosing cytomegalovirus status. Cytomegalovirus-associated TCR beta chains were listed, numbering approximately 150.

Sequenced material: PBMCs. This chain joins TRBV5-1 and TRBJ2-7, with 7 bases aligning to TRBD2. The TCR sequence derives from a woman aged 50 to 65 in good health and CMV-seropositive. The CDR3 sequence: CASSLGLQSYEQYF. The DNA for the CDR3 is TGCGCCAGCAGCCTGGGACTACAGAGCTACGAGCAGTACTTC.